This TCR beta chain was documented in a study of T-cell memory formation after mild COVID-19. TCRdb re-called the 5' RACE reads with MiXCR, one entry per CDR3 protein. The sample records around 340,000 distinct CDR3 sequences, approximately 16% being singletons. This clonotype turned up a few times. The CDR3 has 14 residues. Trimming pared 2 bases from V and 7 bases from J, leaving 11 bases between. Per the germline V gene, CDR1 is MDHEN and CDR2 is SYDVKM. Input material: PBMCs or a T cell subset sorted from them (not recorded which). This receptor was obtained from a man aged 18 to 30 who had mild COVID-19 (a few samples of this study predate the infection). Cell type and time point are not known. The chain carries TRBV28 and TRBJ2-2, with D hard to call. The CDR3 nucleotides are TGTGCCAGCAGTTTAGTGGGTCGGAGCGGGGAGCTGTTTTTT. It translates to CASSLVGRSGELFF.